This T cell receptor (beta chain) was sequenced for a study of blood T cell repertoires in COVID-19. Overall study: Acute and convalescent COVID-19 specimens originated in the United States, Italy and Spain. In each case, the material was cDNA or gDNA derived from T cells, B-cell-depleted T cells, or PBMCs.

Per the original data handling: Nucleated cell number was recorded as an estimate derived from reference gene primer amplification. Profiling relied on immunoSEQ multiplex PCR, and the TCRdb table lists in-frame clones only, not all of them. The DNA was the basis for D and trimming; V, J and clone size are from that table. The sample has 130,000 or so clones, about 74% seen once. This CDR3 contains 17 residues. V was trimmed by 2 bases and J by 3 bases, leaving 19 bases between them. Per the germline V gene, CDR1 is LNHDA and CDR2 is SQIVND (reference sequence). Sequenced input: peripheral blood. This TCR came from a human donor in a cohort sampled during active COVID-19. V gene TRBV19 combines with J gene TRBJ1-1; the D gene is possibly TRBD1 (6 bases). In DNA form, the CDR3 reads TGTGCCAGTAGTATATACCCCCGGACAGAGGGGGACACTGAAGCTTTCTTT. Translation gives CASSIYPRTEGDTEAFF.